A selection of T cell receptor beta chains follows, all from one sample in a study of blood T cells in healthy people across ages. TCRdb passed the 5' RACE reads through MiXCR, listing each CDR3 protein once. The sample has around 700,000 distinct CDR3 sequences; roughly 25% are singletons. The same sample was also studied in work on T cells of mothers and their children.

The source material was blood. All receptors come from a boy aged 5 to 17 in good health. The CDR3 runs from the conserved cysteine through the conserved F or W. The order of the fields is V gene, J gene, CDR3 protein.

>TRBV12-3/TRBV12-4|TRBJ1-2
CASSGTVYGYTF
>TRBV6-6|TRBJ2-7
CASSYWGSYEQYF
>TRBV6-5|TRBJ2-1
CASSYRGIGNEQFF
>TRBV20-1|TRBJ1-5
CSARIQGTSNQPQHF
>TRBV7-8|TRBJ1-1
CASSSSRTALSTEAFF
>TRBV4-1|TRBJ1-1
CASSQESAGNTEAFF
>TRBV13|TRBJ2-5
CAGSSVGSGKEETQYF
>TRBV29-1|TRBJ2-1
CSVAGLAGPSYNEQFF
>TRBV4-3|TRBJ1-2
CASSQDREGRFFYGYTF
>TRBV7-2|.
CASSPPASGAYEQYF
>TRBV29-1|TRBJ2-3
CSGLAGKDYF
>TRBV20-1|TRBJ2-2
CSARDPQPTGELFF
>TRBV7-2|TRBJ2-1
CASSATGFNNEQFF
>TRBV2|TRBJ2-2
CASSEATGVNTGELFF
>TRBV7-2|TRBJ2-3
CASSLLGLSTDTQYF
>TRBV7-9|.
CASSSPGGDEQYF
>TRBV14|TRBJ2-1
CASSQGRDRGLLNEQFF
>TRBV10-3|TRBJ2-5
CAISELKRRREETQYF
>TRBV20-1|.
CSARASGTSGVRWNEQFF
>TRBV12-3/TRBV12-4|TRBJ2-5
CASSLWTTQETQYF
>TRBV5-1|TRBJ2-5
CASSYGTVVIQETQYF
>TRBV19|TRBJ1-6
CASSMEDSYGSPLHF
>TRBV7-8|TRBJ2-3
CASSTERGVYTDTQYF
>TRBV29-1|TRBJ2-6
CSVMGAGANVLTF
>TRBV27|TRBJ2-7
CASSVTSGSLREYEQYF
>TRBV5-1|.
CASSLAGEVETQYF
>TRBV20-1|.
CSARDIFGTSGSETQYF
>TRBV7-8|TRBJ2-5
CASSLEPGRSETQYF
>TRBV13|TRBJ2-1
CASSIVAGGSDEQFF
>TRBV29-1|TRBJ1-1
CSVTLNGGPNTEAFF
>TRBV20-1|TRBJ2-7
CSARVSGSSYEQYF
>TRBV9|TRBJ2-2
CASSPVGQSTGELFF
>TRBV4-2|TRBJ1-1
CASSQGFGGNTEAFF
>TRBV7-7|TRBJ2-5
CASSFIASQETQYF
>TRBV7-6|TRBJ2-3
CASSLSSVSTDTQYF
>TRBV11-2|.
CASSSTRGTPYEQFF